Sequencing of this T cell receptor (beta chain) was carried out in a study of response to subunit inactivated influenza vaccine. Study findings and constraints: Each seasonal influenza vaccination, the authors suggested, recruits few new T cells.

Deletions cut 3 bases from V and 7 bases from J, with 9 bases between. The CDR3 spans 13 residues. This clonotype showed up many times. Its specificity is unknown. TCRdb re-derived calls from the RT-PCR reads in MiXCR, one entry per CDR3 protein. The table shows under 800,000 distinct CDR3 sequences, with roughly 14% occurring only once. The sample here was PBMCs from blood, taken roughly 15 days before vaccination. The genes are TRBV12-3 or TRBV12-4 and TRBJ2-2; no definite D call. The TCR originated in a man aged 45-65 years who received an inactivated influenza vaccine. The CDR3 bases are TGTGCCAGCAGTTTTATGAATGGCGGGGAGCTGTTTTTT. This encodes CASSFMNGGELFF.